These 21 T cell receptor beta chains came from one sample sequenced in a study of chemoradiotherapy in HPV16-positive cancers. Clones were read by immunoSEQ multiplex PCR, and TCRdb kept only the in-frame ones, dropping some. The table records about 15,000 clones, roughly 88% of them present only once. The sample was blood, taken from a patient who underwent chemoradiotherapy. These receptors were collected from a human donor with HPV-associated anogenital cancer.

This chain's CDR3 is CASSLGTRNMNTEAFF. CDR3 sequence (DNA): TGTGCCAGCAGCTTGGGAACAAGGAACATGAACACTGAAGCTTTCTTT. The chain combines TRBV5-4 with TRBJ1-1; no firm D call. The CDR3 extends over 16 amino acids. Trimming took 0 bases from V and 0 from J, leaving 12 bases between them. Germline CDR1 reads SGHNT; CDR2 reads YYREEE (reference sequence).

The gene calls are TRBV30 and TRBJ1-2; D gene uncertain. V was shortened by 0 bases and J by 6 bases, with 8 bases between the two germline ends. This CDR3 spans 12 amino acids. Per germline, CDR1 GTSNPN and CDR2 SVGIG (reference sequence). The DNA for the CDR3 is TGTGCCTGGAGTGTACGTGGCGATGGCTACACCTTC. Translated, it gives CAWSVRGDGYTF.

The chain links TRBV7-8 to TRBJ2-5; the match to TRBD1 covers 7 bases. CDR1 SGHVS and CDR2 FQNEAQ come from the germline V gene. Trimming at V came to 6 bases and at J to 2 bases, leaving 9 bases not matched to a gene. The CDR3 length is 15 residues. CDR3 region: CASRWRGGWQETQYF. For the CDR3, the DNA is TGTGCCAGCAGATGGAGAGGGGGCTGGCAAGAGACCCAGTACTTC.

The chain carries TRBV25-1 and TRBJ1-4; TRBD1 matches at 7 bases. Trimming at V came to 4 bases and at J to 8 bases, leaving 10 bases not matched to a gene. Germline loops: CDR1 MGHDK, CDR2 SYGVNS. The CDR3 loop spans 15 amino acids. CDR3 nucleotide sequence: TGTGCCAGCAGTGTTCCAGGGGGAGGGAAGGAAAAACTGTTTTTT. This gives the protein CASSVPGGGKEKLFF.

V is TRBV28 and J is TRBJ1-2; TRBD1 aligns across 9 bases. V was pared by 5 bases and J by 4 bases, with 8 bases of the junction left unmatched. The CDR3 consists of 15 residues. Germline CDR1 reads MDHEN; CDR2 reads SYDVKM. The CDR3 bases are TGTGCCAGCAGTCCCGTGACAGGGGGTGGCTATGGCTACACCTTC. Its protein product is CASSPVTGGGYGYTF.

The chain employs TRBV5-1 and TRBJ2-2; TRBD2 is a possible D gene (6 bases). This CDR3 spans 14 amino acids. From germline, CDR1 is SGHRS and CDR2 YFSETQ. V was clipped by 6 bases and J by 6 bases, with 15 bases between them. The CDR3 nucleotides are TGCGCCAGCACCCGGGCCGAGCGGGCCGGGGAGCTGTTTTTT. Protein: CASTRAERAGELFF.

The chain joins TRBV6-6 to TRBJ2-7; D gene unclear. Germline V gene data show CDR1 as MNHNY and CDR2 as SVGAGI (reference sequence). The CDR3 has 11 amino acids. Trimming stripped 6 bases from V and 1 base from J, with 4 bases between. The CDR3 DNA is TGTGCCAGCAGCCCTTCCTACGAGCAGTACTTC. Translated, it gives CASSPSYEQYF.

This sequence joins TRBV19 and TRBJ2-1; the D is unclear. V lost 1 base and J 2 bases, leaving 0 bases between the germline ends. This CDR3 has 12 residues. The germline V gene encodes CDR1 LNHDA and CDR2 SQIVND (reference sequence). In DNA form, the CDR3 reads TGTGCCAGTAGTATAGCCTACAATGAGCAGTTCTTC. It is translated as CASSIAYNEQFF. The variable domain in full, completed from reference TRBV19 and TRBJ2-1, reads DGGITQSPKYLFRKEGQNVTLSCEQNLNHDAMYWYRQDPGQGLRLIYYSQIVNDFQKGDIAEGYSVSREKKESFPLTVTSAQKNPTAFYLCASSIAYNEQFFGPGTRLTVL.

V usage is TRBV4-1 and J usage is TRBJ2-7, with 8 bases matching TRBD1. The germline V gene has CDR1 MGHRA and CDR2 YSYEKL. J was trimmed by 6 bases and V by 0 bases; bases with no gene match: 13. CDR3 length equals 17 residues. In DNA form, the CDR3 reads TGCGCCAGCAGCCAAGATAGTGCGCAGGGGGCGCGTAGCGAGCAGTACTTC. Translation gives CASSQDSAQGARSEQYF.

The chain employs TRBV4-2 and TRBJ2-3, with TRBD2 matching over 12 bases. CDR3 length: 18 amino acids. Germline V gene lookup returns CDR1 LGHNA and CDR2 YNFKEQ. Trimming took 1 base from V and 1 from J; bases not matched to a gene: 6. CDR3 residues: CASSQATSGSRGTDTQYF. CDR3 coding DNA: TGTGCCAGCAGCCAAGCGACTAGCGGGAGTCGTGGCACAGATACGCAGTATTTT.

V usage is TRBV18 and J usage is TRBJ2-1; 10 bases align to TRBD2. With V trimmed by 1 base and J by 6 bases, 0 bases remained unmatched. Germline V gene lookup returns CDR1 KGHSH and CDR2 LQKENI. The CDR3 spans 14 residues. The CDR3 is CASSPLAGGNEQFF. CDR3 bases: TGTGCCAGCTCACCACTAGCGGGAGGCAATGAGCAGTTCTTC.

The rearrangement uses TRBV11-1 and TRBJ2-6, with D maybe TRBD2 (5 bases). The CDR3 consists of 15 residues. Trimming left V 4 bases short and J 0 bases short, with 7 bases between. Germline V gene sequence: CDR1 SGHAT, CDR2 FQDESV (reference sequence). The CDR3, as DNA: TGTGCCAGCAGCTGGACTGGCTCTGGGGCCAACGTCCTGACTTTC. Translated: CASSWTGSGANVLTF.

The chain joins TRBV19 to TRBJ2-3; no reliable D call. Germline assignment: CDR1 LNHDA and CDR2 SQIVND (reference sequence). This CDR3 contains 13 residues. Trimming removed 6 bases from V and 4 bases from J, with 11 bases in between. DNA of the CDR3: TGTGCCAGTAGGGCTACGTCTCCAGATACGCAGTATTTT. Encoded protein: CASRATSPDTQYF.

This clone was seen only once. This chain joins TRBV6-1 and TRBJ2-7, with D perhaps given as TRBD1 or TRBD2 (5 bases each). Between the trimmed V and J ends, which lost 1 base and 5 bases, there was a span of 21 bases. Germline V gene lookup returns CDR1 MNHNS and CDR2 SASEGT. The CDR3 totals 17 residues. DNA for the CDR3: TGTGCCAGCAGTGAAGGATTTACCGGGACGAAGACAAACGAGCAGTACTTC. Its translation is CASSEGFTGTKTNEQYF.

The chain is built from TRBV7-2 and TRBJ1-5; the match to TRBD1 covers 8 bases. From germline, CDR1 is SGHTA and CDR2 FQGNSA. The CDR3 loop spans 14 amino acids. V lost 3 bases, J lost 4 bases, and 2 bases stayed unmatched. The CDR3 sequence is CASSFGTGNQPQHF. The CDR3, as DNA: TGTGCCAGCAGCTTCGGGACAGGTAATCAGCCCCAGCATTTT. Looking up the rest from reference TRBV7-2 and TRBJ1-5 gives the full variable domain: GAGVSQSPSNKVTEKGKDVELRCDPISGHTALYWYRQSLGQGLEFLIYFQGNSAPDKSGLPSDRFSAERTGGSVSTLTIQRTQQEDSAVYLCASSFGTGNQPQHFGDGTRLSIL.

Regarding this clone: Germline is not matched at one junction end, which may reflect a read error. The V call is TRBV28, the J call TRBJ2-7; TRBD2 agrees at 12 bases. The CDR3 has 14 amino acids. The germline gives CDR1 MDHEN, CDR2 SYDVKM. CDR3 coding DNA: TGTGCCAGCAGACGGACTAGCGGGGTGTCCGGGAGGGACTTC. It specifies CASRRTSGVSGRDF.

The chain has TRBV4-1 and TRBJ1-3, with D perhaps matching TRBD1 (5 bases). V was cut by 3 bases and J by 0 bases, with 18 bases left in between. Germline V CDR1 and CDR2: MGHRA, YSYEKL. The CDR3 sequence is 18 residues long. The CDR3 DNA sequence: TGCGCCAGCAGCCATTTGGGGGGACCCAGCGTCTCTGGAAACACCATATATTTT. Translated, it gives CASSHLGGPSVSGNTIYF.

The chain recombines TRBV9 with TRBJ2-7; D may be TRBD1 (5 bases). CDR1 and CDR2 from the germline V gene are SGDLS and YYNGEE. Between the trimmed V and J ends, which lost 0 bases and 3 bases, there was a span of 7 bases. CDR3 size: 13 residues. CDR3 nucleotides: TGTGCCAGCAGCGTAGAGGGGCGCTACGAGCAGTACTTC. Translation: CASSVEGRYEQYF.

The chain couples TRBV9 to TRBJ2-1; D unclear. The V end was cut by 3 bases, the J end by 7 bases, with 14 bases between. This CDR3 is built from 14 residues. Looked up from germline, CDR1 is SGDLS and CDR2 is YYNGEE. This CDR3 is CASSAGYRKNEQFF. CDR3 DNA sequence: TGTGCCAGCAGCGCCGGATATCGAAAGAATGAGCAGTTCTTC.

This chain connects TRBV4-2 to TRBJ1-1; no clear D gene. The V gene's germline CDR1 is LGHNA and CDR2 YNFKEQ. The CDR3 covers 17 residues. With 0 bases removed from V and 1 base from J, the gap between germline ends came to 15 bases. In DNA, the CDR3 is TGTGCCAGCAGCCAAGATCGGAGGGTTCGCTCGAACACTGAAGCTTTCTTT. Protein sequence: CASSQDRRVRSNTEAFF.

This chain joins TRBV11-2 and TRBJ2-7; D may be TRBD1 (6 bases). This CDR3 is 13 amino acids long. The V end was cut by 5 bases, the J end by 1 base, with 9 bases between. CDR1 SGHAT and CDR2 FQNNGV come from the germline V gene. The CDR3 sequence: CASSLRGSYEQYF. In DNA, the CDR3 is TGTGCCAGCAGCCTGAGGGGGTCCTACGAGCAGTACTTC.